This T cell receptor (beta chain) was profiled in a study of blood T cell repertoires in COVID-19. Profiling relied on immunoSEQ multiplex PCR, and the TCRdb table lists in-frame clones only, not all of them. The sample lists about 220,000 clones, around 90% seen once, with about 15% in the top ten. Source material: PBMCs or T cells enriched from blood (not recorded which). The TCR sequence derives from a woman in her forties or fifties with acute COVID-19.

Here the CDR3 DNA reads TGTGCCAGCAGCCTACGGGGGATTTCTGGAAACACCATATATTTT. Translation: CASSLRGISGNTIYF. This rearrangement joins TRBV27 to TRBJ1-3, with D maybe TRBD1 (5 bases). V lost 6 bases, J lost 1 base, and 13 bases lay in between. The germline V gene encodes CDR1 MNHEY and CDR2 SMNVEV (reference sequence). The CDR3 runs to 15 residues.